The 21 T cell receptor beta chains in this list originate from one sample, sequenced in a study of regulatory dendritic cells for organ transplantation. Here immunoSEQ multiplex PCR was the method, and the copy in TCRdb shows in-frame clones only, minus some. The sample includes 30,000 to 40,000 clones, approximately 90% of them seen just once. The sequenced sample was naive CD8+ T cells from blood. Stated subset: CD45RA+ naive T cells. The receptors were gathered from a human donor in good health.

V is TRBV7-9 and J is TRBJ1-3; D remains ambiguous. This CDR3 spans 12 amino acids. Trimming removed 2 bases at V and 4 bases at J, with 3 bases between. The V gene's germline CDR1 is SEHNR and CDR2 FQNEAQ (reference sequence). CDR3 in amino acids: CASSLSGNTIYF. The DNA of the CDR3 is TGTGCCAGCAGCTTATCGGGAAACACCATATATTTT.

This chain connects TRBV7-6 to TRBJ2-3; D ambiguous. Trimming removed 5 bases at V and 2 bases at J, with 14 bases between. This CDR3 region has 15 residues. Germline CDR1 SGHVS, CDR2 FNYEAQ. CDR3 sequence (DNA): TGTGCCAGCAGCCAGATCTCGACGTTCACAGATACGCAGTATTTT. Encoded protein: CASSQISTFTDTQYF.

V is TRBV6-6 and J is TRBJ1-1; D is ambiguous. Trimming took 5 bases from V and 7 from J, leaving 11 bases between them. The CDR3 consists of 12 residues. Per germline, CDR1 MNHNY and CDR2 SVGAGI (reference sequence). The CDR3 coding sequence is TGTGCCAGCAGTACGGGCGGCGTTGAAGCTTTCTTT. This gives the protein CASSTGGVEAFF.

The table lists this clone with a count of one. The chain couples TRBV30 to TRBJ1-6; D gene unclear. Trimming shortened V by 2 bases and J by 8 bases, and 16 bases separated the two germline ends. The CDR3 consists of 15 residues. In germline, CDR1 is GTSNPN, CDR2 SVGIG (reference sequence). The CDR3 loop reads CAWSLVGILDSPLHF. The CDR3 region has the DNA TGTGCCTGGAGTCTTGTTGGAATTCTGGATTCACCCCTCCACTTT.

This clone has only one observation. The chain employs TRBV28 and TRBJ2-3, with a weak D call TRBD2 (7 bases). The V gene lost 7 bases and the J gene lost 2 bases, with 22 bases spanning the gap. The germline V gene encodes CDR1 MDHEN and CDR2 SYDVKM. This CDR3 region has 17 residues. The CDR3 bases are TGTGCCAGCACCACCTCACTCAGGGGAGGGAACACAGATACGCAGTATTTT. It codes for CASTTSLRGGNTDTQYF.

The CDR3 reads CAISEETSGTDTQYF. The CDR3 coding sequence is TGTGCCATCAGTGAGGAGACTAGCGGCACAGATACGCAGTATTTT. The rearrangement links TRBV10-3 to TRBJ2-3, with TRBD2 matching 8 bases. The CDR3 has 15 amino acids. The J segment lost 1 base and the V segment lost 2 bases, leaving 2 bases of the junction unmatched. CDR1 ENHRY and CDR2 SYGVKD come from the germline V gene.

The V gene is TRBV14, the J gene TRBJ2-1; 12 bases agree with TRBD2. V gave up 9 bases and J gave up 8 bases; unmatched junction bases: 8. The CDR3 runs to 14 residues. Germline V CDR1 and CDR2: SGHDN, FVKESK. CDR3 bases: TGTGCCAGTACCCTAGCGGGAGGGAGGGATGAGCAGTTCTTC. The encoded protein is CASTLAGGRDEQFF.

This chain connects TRBV28 to TRBJ2-7, with 9 bases identical to TRBD2. Germline loops: CDR1 MDHEN, CDR2 SYDVKM. This CDR3 is built from 14 residues. V gave up 8 bases and J gave up 2 bases; unmatched junction bases: 7. CDR3 protein: CASHLASGTYEQYF. CDR3 sequence (DNA): TGTGCCAGCCATTTGGCTAGCGGGACCTACGAGCAGTACTTC.

CDR3 sequence reads: CASSPQWQGVYGYTF. In DNA, the CDR3 is TGTGCCAGCAGTCCCCAATGGCAGGGGGTCTATGGCTACACCTTC. The rearrangement links TRBV27 to TRBJ1-2; TRBD1 matches at 7 bases. The CDR3 is made up of 15 amino acids. V dropped 5 bases and J dropped 4; count of bases not matched to a gene: 10. From germline, CDR1 is MNHEY and CDR2 SMNVEV (reference sequence).

The genes are TRBV28 and TRBJ1-1; a possible D gene is TRBD1 (6 bases). The CDR3 spans 16 residues. Germline-derived CDR1 and CDR2 are MDHEN and SYDVKM. V was clipped by 2 bases and J by 1 base, with 14 bases between them. The CDR3 sequence: CASSLIQGRGNTEAFF. The CDR3 DNA sequence: TGTGCCAGCAGTTTAATTCAGGGGCGAGGGAACACTGAAGCTTTCTTT.

This chain joins TRBV19 and TRBJ2-5, with D hard to call. CDR1 is LNHDA and CDR2 is SQIVND in the germline V gene (reference sequence). V dropped 9 bases and J dropped 1 base, with 6 bases sitting between them. The CDR3 runs 11 residues. The CDR3, as DNA: TGTGCCAGCTCGACCCAAGAGACCCAGTACTTC. This encodes CASSTQETQYF.

V is TRBV30 and J is TRBJ2-2, with 8 bases aligning to TRBD2. CDR3 length: 20 amino acids. V shed 2 bases and J 2 bases; nucleotides not matched to a gene: 19. Per germline, CDR1 GTSNPN and CDR2 SVGIG (reference sequence). Here the CDR3 reads CAWSWEASGYQPINTGELFF. CDR3 sequence (DNA): TGTGCCTGGAGTTGGGAGGCTAGCGGGTACCAACCAATAAACACCGGGGAGCTGTTTTTT.

This clone appeared once. This rearrangement joins TRBV2 to TRBJ2-1; no clear D. The CDR3 has 13 amino acids. V was cut by 9 bases and J by 13 bases, with 22 bases left in between. CDR1 and CDR2 from the germline V gene are SNHLY and FYNNEI. The CDR3 DNA reads TGTGCCAGTAAAGACGGCCCGCTCGAATTCCAGTTCTTC. It is translated as CASKDGPLEFQFF.

The chain links TRBV27 to TRBJ1-6, with D perhaps matching TRBD1 (5 bases). The germline V gene has CDR1 MNHEY and CDR2 SMNVEV (reference sequence). CDR3 length: 16 amino acids. V lost 5 bases, J lost 0 bases, and 11 bases lay in between. The CDR3 region is CASSRQTDSYNSPLHF. The CDR3 DNA reads TGTGCCAGCAGTCGACAGACAGACTCCTATAATTCACCCCTCCACTTT.

The chain carries TRBV9 and TRBJ2-5; 8 positions agree with TRBD1. The ends lost 0 bases at V and 4 bases at J; junction bases unmatched: 5. CDR3 length: 15 residues. CDR1 is SGDLS, CDR2 YYNGEE, per germline. CDR3 nucleotides: TGTGCCAGCAGCGTAGACACAGGGGGTGGAGAGACCCAGTACTTC. Amino acids: CASSVDTGGGETQYF. Variable domain in full (rest from reference TRBV9 and TRBJ2-5): DSGVTQTPKHLITATGQRVTLRCSPRSGDLSVYWYQQSLDQGLQFLIQYYNGEERAKGNILERFSAQQFPDLHSELNLSSLELGDSALYFCASSVDTGGGETQYFGPGTRLLVL.

CDR3 protein: CASSQRGTSGINEQFF. Written as DNA, the CDR3 is TGCGCCAGCAGCCAAAGGGGGACTAGCGGAATCAATGAGCAGTTCTTC. This chain joins TRBV4-1 and TRBJ2-1; 11 bases map to TRBD2. This CDR3 has 16 amino acids. Looked up from germline, CDR1 is MGHRA and CDR2 is YSYEKL. Trimming took 2 bases from V and 6 from J; bases not matched to a gene: 6.

This clone was observed once. The V call is TRBV6-5, the J call TRBJ2-7; 10 bases map to TRBD1. From germline, CDR1 is MNHEY and CDR2 SVGAGI. The CDR3 is 15 amino acids. V lost 5 bases, J lost 6 bases, and 10 bases stayed unmatched. CDR3 sequence: CASSATGGPAVEQYF. For the CDR3, the DNA is TGTGCCAGCAGTGCGACAGGGGGCCCTGCAGTCGAGCAGTACTTC.

This chain uses TRBV5-6 with TRBJ2-7, with D tentatively TRBD1 (6 bases). Germline V gene data show CDR1 as SGHDT and CDR2 as YYEEEE. V was cut by 2 bases and J by 2 bases, with 11 bases left in between. CDR3 length: 14 amino acids. CDR3 protein: CASSLQGTPYEQYF. The CDR3, as DNA: TGTGCCAGCAGCTTACAGGGTACCCCCTACGAGCAGTACTTC.

The chain carries TRBV6-6 and TRBJ2-3, with D uncertain. The CDR3 length is 15 residues. V was pared by 2 bases and J by 5 bases, with 14 bases between. The germline V gene has CDR1 MNHNY and CDR2 SVGAGI (reference sequence). CDR3 protein: CASSYPQTARDTQYF. DNA of the CDR3: TGTGCCAGCAGTTACCCGCAAACAGCTAGAGATACGCAGTATTTT.

V and J are TRBV7-9 and TRBJ1-2, with TRBD1 identical over 9 bases. CDR3 length: 14 residues. Trimming took 5 bases from V and 2 from J; bases not matched to a gene: 3. The germline gives CDR1 SEHNR, CDR2 FQNEAQ (reference sequence). This CDR3 reads CASSTGGANYGYTF. CDR3 nucleotides: TGTGCCAGCAGCACAGGGGGCGCAAACTATGGCTACACCTTC.

The rearrangement links TRBV4-3 to TRBJ2-3; D uncertain. Trimming cost V 5 bases and J 7 bases, with 19 bases left between them. This CDR3 contains 15 residues. CDR1 is LGHNA and CDR2 is YSLEER in the germline V gene. CDR3 sequence reads: CASSTDTDRFNTQYF. As DNA, the CDR3 is TGCGCCAGCAGCACGGATACGGATCGCTTCAATACGCAGTATTTT.